The sequence of this T cell receptor beta chain was determined in a study of cytomegalovirus exposure and HLA in healthy donors. The study, taken as a whole, reports: Among the most significant clusters, several appeared linked to common viral pathogens in a later analysis. Most TCR sequences were rare, but some public TCRs occurred in many donors. Analysis performed later found 16,000 or so TCR beta sequences associated with HLA alleles at 0.05 false discovery rate.

Only a few counts were recorded for this clone. The antigen is unknown. PCR primers comprised 60 Vbeta and 13 Jbeta primers. Using immunoSEQ multiplex PCR, the repertoire was profiled, and TCRdb retains in-frame clones only, with some absent. This table holds roughly 300,000 clones, roughly 85% found once. In germline, CDR1 is ENHRY, CDR2 SYGVKD. CDR3 length: 15 residues. V dropped 5 bases and J dropped 9; count of bases not matched to a gene: 13. V usage is TRBV10-3 and J usage is TRBJ2-7; 10 positions agree with TRBD1. The TCR sequence derives from a man aged 35-49 years in good health and CMV-seropositive. The specimen sequenced was PBMCs. CDR3 nucleotides: TGTGCCATCAGTTACTCCGGGACAGGGGCCGGCGGGCAGTACTTC. Protein product: CAISYSGTGAGGQYF.